The 8 T cell receptor beta chains presented below share a single source sample, sequenced in a study of shared T cell receptors in the human thymus. The table came from immunoSEQ multiplex PCR; TCRdb's copy has only in-frame clones and leaves some out. The sample has approximately 730,000 clones; 75% to 90% are singletons. This sample also appeared in a second study, on human thymus T cells.

The sequenced sample consisted of thymocytes. The receptors come from a girl under three years old with a congenital heart defect.

This chain links TRBV29-1 with TRBJ1-2, with 7 nucleotides matching TRBD1. The CDR3 spans 13 residues. Germline V gene data show CDR1 as SQVTM and CDR2 as ANQGSEA. After removal of 1 base from V and 7 bases from J, the junction contained 6 bases not matched to a gene. The CDR3 loop reads CSVEVGQIGGYTF. The DNA for the CDR3 is TGCAGCGTTGAAGTGGGACAGATAGGTGGCTACACCTTC. Filled out from reference TRBV29-1 and TRBJ1-2, the complete variable domain reads SAVISQKPSRDICQRGTSLTIQCQVDSQVTMMFWYRQQPGQSLTLIATANQGSEATYESGFVIDKFPISRPNLTFSTLTVSNMSPEDSSIYLCSVEVGQIGGYTFGSGTRLTVV.

The chain recombines TRBV27 with TRBJ1-2; possibly TRBD1 for D (6 bases). Per germline, CDR1 MNHEY and CDR2 SMNVEV (reference sequence). The CDR3 extends over 15 amino acids. Trimming took off 5 bases at V and 3 bases at J, with 16 bases between the two ends. CDR3 nucleotides: TGTGCCAGCAGTGAGGGTTGGGGGCAGGACTATGGCTACACCTTC. Its protein product is CASSEGWGQDYGYTF.

The chain combines TRBV27 with TRBJ2-6; 10 positions match TRBD2. CDR1 and CDR2 (germline): MNHEY, SMNVEV (reference sequence). Trimming took 5 bases from V and 0 from J; bases not matched to a gene: 10. The CDR3 spans 19 residues. CDR3 sequence (DNA): TGTGCCAGCAGTCCTTACGGACTAGCGGAGAGCTCTGGGGCCAACGTCCTGACTTTC. Its protein is CASSPYGLAESSGANVLTF.

This chain joins TRBV7-2 and TRBJ1-5, with a possible D match to TRBD1 (5 bases). V lost 2 bases, J lost 6 bases, and 14 bases lay in between. The CDR3 spans 15 residues. Germline V gene lookup returns CDR1 SGHTA and CDR2 FQGNSA. The CDR3 loop reads CASSLWAGRGQPQHF. Written as DNA, the CDR3 is TGTGCCAGCAGCTTATGGGCAGGGAGGGGTCAGCCCCAGCATTTT. Complete variable domain (other parts from reference TRBV7-2 and TRBJ1-5): GAGVSQSPSNKVTEKGKDVELRCDPISGHTALYWYRQSLGQGLEFLIYFQGNSAPDKSGLPSDRFSAERTGGSVSTLTIQRTQQEDSAVYLCASSLWAGRGQPQHFGDGTRLSIL.

V gene TRBV4-1 combines with J gene TRBJ1-1, with D tentatively TRBD1 (5 bases). The CDR3 extends over 15 amino acids. Trimming removed 1 base from V and 1 base from J, with 10 bases in between. CDR1 is MGHRA and CDR2 is YSYEKL in the germline V gene. CDR3 residues: CASSQARRENTEAFF. CDR3 in DNA: TGCGCCAGCAGCCAAGCCCGCAGGGAGAACACTGAAGCTTTCTTT.

The chain recombines TRBV6-1 with TRBJ2-3; 11 bases match TRBD2. V lost 0 bases and J lost 0; bases outside the gene matches: 8. Germline loops: CDR1 MNHNS, CDR2 SASEGT. The CDR3 contains 19 residues. The chain's CDR3 is CASSEASASGGSSTDTQYF. The CDR3 DNA sequence: TGTGCCAGCAGTGAAGCGTCGGCTAGCGGGGGGTCTAGCACAGATACGCAGTATTTT.

CDR3 nucleotide sequence: TGTGCCAGCAGTGACGGCGGGGGCCCGAAGCAGTACTTC. It specifies CASSDGGGPKQYF. J is TRBJ2-7 and V is TRBV2; D is perhaps TRBD2 (7 bases). The CDR3 length is 13 residues. Trimming pared 3 bases from V and 8 bases from J, leaving 14 bases between. Per germline, CDR1 SNHLY and CDR2 FYNNEI.

The chain carries TRBV4-1 and TRBJ2-5; D perhaps matches TRBD1 (5 bases). Trimming removed 0 bases from V and 4 bases from J, with 18 bases in between. The CDR3 length is 17 residues. Germline CDR1 MGHRA, CDR2 YSYEKL. The CDR3 region has the DNA TGCGCCAGCAGCCAAGATCTAGGTTTAGGGGCCGGAGAGACCCAGTACTTC. Encoded protein: CASSQDLGLGAGETQYF.